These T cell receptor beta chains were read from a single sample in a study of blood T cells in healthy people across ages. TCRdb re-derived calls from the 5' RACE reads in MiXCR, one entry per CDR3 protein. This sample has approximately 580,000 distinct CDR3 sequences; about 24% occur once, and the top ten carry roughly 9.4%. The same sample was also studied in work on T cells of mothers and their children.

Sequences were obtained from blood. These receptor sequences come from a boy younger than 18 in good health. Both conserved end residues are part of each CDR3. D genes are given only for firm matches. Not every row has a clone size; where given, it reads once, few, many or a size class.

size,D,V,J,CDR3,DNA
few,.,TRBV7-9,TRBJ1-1,CASSSQGHGDTEAFF,TGTGCCAGCAGCTCACAGGGACATGGGGACACTGAAGCTTTCTTT
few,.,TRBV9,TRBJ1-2,CASSVALDGDPYGYTF,TGTGCCAGCAGCGTAGCTTTGGACGGCGACCCCTATGGCTACACCTTC
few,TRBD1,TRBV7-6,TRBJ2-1,CASSFPGQGRHEQFF,TGTGCCAGCAGCTTCCCGGGACAGGGGCGCCATGAGCAGTTCTTC
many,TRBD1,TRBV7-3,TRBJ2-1,CASSAHPGQGNNEQFF,TGTGCCAGCAGCGCCCACCCAGGACAGGGTAATAATGAGCAGTTCTTC
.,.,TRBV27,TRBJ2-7,CASSSSRGLNSYEQYF,.
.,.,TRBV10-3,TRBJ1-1,CAISDDRERPEAFF,TGTGCCATCAGTGACGACAGAGAACGGCCTGAAGCTTTCTTT
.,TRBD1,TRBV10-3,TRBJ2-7,CAISEGQGSNEQYF,TGTGCCATCAGTGAAGGACAGGGCTCCAACGAGCAGTACTTC
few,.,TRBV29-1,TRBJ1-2,CSVEGAQIVNYGYTF,TGCAGCGTTGAAGGGGCACAGATTGTTAACTATGGCTACACCTTC
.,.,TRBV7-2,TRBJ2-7,CASRTQGFYEQYF,TGTGCCAGCAGGACGCAGGGATTCTACGAGCAGTACTTC
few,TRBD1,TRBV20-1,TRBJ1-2,CSARDGRGSGGYTF,TGCAGTGCTAGAGATGGCAGGGGGTCGGGAGGCTACACCTTC
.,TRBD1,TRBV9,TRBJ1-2,CASSTNPRQGDYGYTF,TGTGCCAGCAGCACTAACCCCCGACAGGGCGACTATGGCTACACCTTC
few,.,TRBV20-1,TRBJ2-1,CSAGVRTPSSYNEQFF,TGCAGTGCTGGGGTGAGGACGCCGAGCTCCTACAATGAGCAGTTCTTC
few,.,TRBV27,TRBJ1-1,CASSRSGLRGTEAFF,TGTGCCAGCAGTCGATCAGGGTTGAGGGGCACTGAAGCTTTCTTT
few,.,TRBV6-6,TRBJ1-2,CASRSSEINYGYTF,TGTGCCAGCCGTAGTTCTGAAATTAACTATGGCTACACCTTC
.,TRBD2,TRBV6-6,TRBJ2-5,CASSYWKREGGETQYF,TGTGCCAGCAGTTACTGGAAGCGGGAGGGCGGGGAGACCCAGTACTTC
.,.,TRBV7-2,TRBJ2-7,CASSFKGVGAYEQYF,TGTGCCAGCAGCTTTAAGGGGGTGGGCGCCTACGAGCAGTACTTC
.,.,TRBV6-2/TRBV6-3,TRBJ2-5,CASSSGNEETQYF,TGTGCCAGCAGTTCCGGGAACGAAGAGACCCAGTACTTC
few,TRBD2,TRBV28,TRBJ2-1,CASKGSGRALDSEQFF,TGTGCCAGCAAGGGGAGCGGGAGGGCATTGGACAGTGAGCAGTTCTTC
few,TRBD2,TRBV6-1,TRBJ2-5,CASQVTSRFIGETQYF,TGTGCCAGCCAGGTGACTAGCCGGTTTATTGGGGAGACCCAGTACTTC
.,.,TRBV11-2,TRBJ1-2,CASSISVSVNYGYTF,TGTGCCAGCAGTATAAGCGTGTCAGTTAACTATGGCTACACCTTC
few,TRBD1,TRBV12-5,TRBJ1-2,CASGQGGNYGYTF,TGTGCTAGTGGTCAGGGGGGGAACTATGGCTACACCTTC
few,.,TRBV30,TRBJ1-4,CAWNFDITNEKLFF,TGTGCCTGGAACTTTGACATCACAAATGAAAAACTGTTTTTT
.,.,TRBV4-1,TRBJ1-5,CASSPGFRGPGNQPQHF,TGCGCCAGCAGCCCAGGTTTCCGGGGGCCAGGCAATCAGCCCCAGCATTTT
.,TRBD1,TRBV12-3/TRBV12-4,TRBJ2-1,CASEGRGNEQFF,TGTGCCAGCGAGGGCAGGGGGAATGAGCAGTTCTTC
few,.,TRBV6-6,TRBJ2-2,CASSRRDVANTGELFF,TGTGCCAGCAGCCGCCGGGACGTCGCGAACACCGGGGAGCTGTTTTTT
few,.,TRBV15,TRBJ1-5,CATSREDIEPQHF,TGTGCCACCAGCAGAGAGGATATCGAGCCCCAGCATTTT
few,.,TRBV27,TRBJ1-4,CASSLTTAAGKLFF,TGTGCCAGCAGTCTCACGACAGCGGCCGGAAAACTGTTTTTT
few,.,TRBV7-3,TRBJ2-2,CASSRTGGGAGELFF,TGTGCCAGCAGCCGAACTGGAGGTGGGGCCGGGGAGCTGTTTTTT
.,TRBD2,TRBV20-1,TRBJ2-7,CSARDFGGGLGFF,TGCAGTGCTAGAGATTTCGGGGGGGGTCTAGGGTTCTTC
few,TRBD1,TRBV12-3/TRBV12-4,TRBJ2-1,CASSLLGTGGYNEQFF,TGTGCCAGCAGTTTATTAGGGACAGGGGGATACAATGAGCAGTTCTTC
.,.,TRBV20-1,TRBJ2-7,CSARGPGSYEQYF,TGCAGTGCTAGAGGTCCGGGAAGCTACGAGCAGTACTTC
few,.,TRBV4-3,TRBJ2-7,CASSQGGNRQDRFYEQYF,TGCGCCAGCAGCCAAGGGGGGAACCGACAGGACAGATTCTACGAGCAGTACTTC
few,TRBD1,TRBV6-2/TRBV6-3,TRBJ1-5,CASNFRGLLGEPQHF,TGTGCCAGCAACTTCAGGGGGCTCCTCGGGGAGCCCCAGCATTTT
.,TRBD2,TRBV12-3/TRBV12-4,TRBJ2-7,CASTVSGRGEQYF,TGTGCCAGCACCGTTAGCGGGAGAGGAGAGCAGTACTTC
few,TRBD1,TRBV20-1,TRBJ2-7,CSARADRGYEQYF,TGCAGTGCTAGAGCGGACAGGGGCTACGAGCAGTACTTC
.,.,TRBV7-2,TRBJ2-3,CASSPSSSYTDTQYF,TGTGCCAGCAGCCCCAGTAGCAGTTACACAGATACGCAGTATTTT
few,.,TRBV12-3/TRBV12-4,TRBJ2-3,CASSLAHNTDTQYF,TGTGCCAGCAGTTTAGCGCATAACACAGATACGCAGTATTTT
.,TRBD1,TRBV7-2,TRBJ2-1,CASSANGQGAYNEQFF,TGTGCCAGCAGCGCAAACGGACAGGGGGCTTACAATGAGCAGTTCTTC
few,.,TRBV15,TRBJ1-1,CATSSRDTVTEAFF,TGTGCCACCAGCAGCCGGGACACCGTCACTGAAGCTTTCTTT
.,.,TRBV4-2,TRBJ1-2,CASSGPREMSYGYTF,TGTGCCAGCAGCGGACCCAGGGAGATGTCTTATGGCTACACCTTC
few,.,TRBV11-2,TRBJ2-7,CASSLVWRGSYEQYF,TGTGCCAGCAGCTTAGTGTGGCGGGGCTCCTACGAGCAGTACTTC
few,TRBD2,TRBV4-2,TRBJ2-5,CASKRLAGDSQETQYF,TGTGCCAGCAAAAGACTAGCGGGAGATTCCCAAGAGACCCAGTACTTC
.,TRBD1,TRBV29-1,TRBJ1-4,CSVLQGENEKLFF,TGCAGCGTGCTACAGGGGGAAAATGAAAAACTGTTTTTT
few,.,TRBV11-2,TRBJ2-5,CASSLTLHGAQETQYF,TGTGCCAGCAGCTTGACCCTCCACGGTGCCCAAGAGACCCAGTACTTC
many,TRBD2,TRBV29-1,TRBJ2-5,CSGRLAGEGETQYF,TGCAGCGGAAGACTAGCGGGAGAGGGTGAGACCCAGTACTTC
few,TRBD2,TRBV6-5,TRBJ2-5,CASSCSQFPASGRQETQYF,TGTGCCAGCAGTTGCTCGCAATTCCCCGCTAGCGGGAGGCAAGAGACCCAGTACTTC
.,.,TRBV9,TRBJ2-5,CASSVEGGEQETQYF,TGTGCCAGCAGCGTAGAAGGGGGAGAACAAGAGACCCAGTACTTC
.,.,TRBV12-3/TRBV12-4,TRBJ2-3,CASSPPSTGTPADTQYF,TGTGCCAGCAGTCCTCCTTCGACCGGGACGCCCGCAGATACGCAGTATTTT
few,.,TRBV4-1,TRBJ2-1,CASSHLAWTNSYNEQFF,TGCGCCAGCAGCCATCTCGCATGGACTAACTCCTACAATGAGCAGTTCTTC
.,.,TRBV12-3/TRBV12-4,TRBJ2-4,CASSPSGQVKNIQYF,TGTGCCAGCAGCCCCTCCGGACAAGTCAAAAACATTCAGTACTTC
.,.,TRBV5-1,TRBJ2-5,CASSLGQVQETRYF,TGCGCCAGCAGCTTGGGGCAGGTCCAAGAGACCCGGTACTTC